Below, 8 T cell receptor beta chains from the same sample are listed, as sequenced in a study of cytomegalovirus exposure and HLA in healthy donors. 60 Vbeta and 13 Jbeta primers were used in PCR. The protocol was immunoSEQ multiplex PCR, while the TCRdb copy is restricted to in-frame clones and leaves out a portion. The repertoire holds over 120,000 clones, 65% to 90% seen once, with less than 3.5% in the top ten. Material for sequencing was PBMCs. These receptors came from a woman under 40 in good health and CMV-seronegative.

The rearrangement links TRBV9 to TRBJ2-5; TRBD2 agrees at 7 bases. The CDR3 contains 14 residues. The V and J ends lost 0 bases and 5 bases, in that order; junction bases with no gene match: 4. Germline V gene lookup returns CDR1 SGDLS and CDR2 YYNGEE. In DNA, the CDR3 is TGTGCCAGCAGCGTAGATCCCGGGAGGGAGACCCAGTACTTC. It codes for CASSVDPGRETQYF.

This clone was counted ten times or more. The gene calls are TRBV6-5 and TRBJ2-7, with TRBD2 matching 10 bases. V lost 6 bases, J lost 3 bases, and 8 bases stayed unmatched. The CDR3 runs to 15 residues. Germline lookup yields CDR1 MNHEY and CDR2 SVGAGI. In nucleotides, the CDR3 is TGTGCCAGCAGACTAACTAGCGGGGAGGACTACGAGCAGTACTTC. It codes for CASRLTSGEDYEQYF.

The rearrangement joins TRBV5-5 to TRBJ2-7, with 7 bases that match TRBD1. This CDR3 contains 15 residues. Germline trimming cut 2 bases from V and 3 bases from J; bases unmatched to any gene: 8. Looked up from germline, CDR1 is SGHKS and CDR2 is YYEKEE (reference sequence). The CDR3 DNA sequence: TGTGCCAGCAGCTTAGATCGACAGGGACGCTACGAGCAGTACTTC. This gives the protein CASSLDRQGRYEQYF.

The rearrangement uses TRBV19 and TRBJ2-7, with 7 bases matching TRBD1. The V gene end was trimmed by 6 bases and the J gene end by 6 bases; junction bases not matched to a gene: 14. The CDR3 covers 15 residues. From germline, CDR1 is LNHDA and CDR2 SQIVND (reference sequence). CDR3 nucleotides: TGTGCCAGTAGCAGTACAGGGGACATGTTAGGCGAGCAGTACTTC. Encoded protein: CASSSTGDMLGEQYF.

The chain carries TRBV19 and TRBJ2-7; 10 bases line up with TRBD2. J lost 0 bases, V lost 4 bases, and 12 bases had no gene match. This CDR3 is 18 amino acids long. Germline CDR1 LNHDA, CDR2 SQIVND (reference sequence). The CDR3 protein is CASSTRGTSVSFSYEQYF. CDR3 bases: TGTGCCAGTAGTACCCGTGGGACTAGCGTATCCTTCTCCTACGAGCAGTACTTC.

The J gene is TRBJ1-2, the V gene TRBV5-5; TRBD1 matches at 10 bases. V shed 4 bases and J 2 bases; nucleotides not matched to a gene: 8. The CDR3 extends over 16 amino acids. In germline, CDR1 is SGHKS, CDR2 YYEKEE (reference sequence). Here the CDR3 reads CASSPASGQGNYGYTF. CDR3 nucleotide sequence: TGTGCCAGCAGCCCCGCCTCGGGACAGGGGAACTATGGCTACACCTTC.

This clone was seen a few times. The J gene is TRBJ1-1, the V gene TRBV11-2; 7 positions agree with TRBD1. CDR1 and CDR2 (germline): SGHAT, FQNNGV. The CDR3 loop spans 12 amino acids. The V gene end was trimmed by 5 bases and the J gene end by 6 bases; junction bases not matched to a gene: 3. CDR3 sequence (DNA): TGTGCCAGCAGCGTAGGGACAGCTGAAGCTTTCTTT. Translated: CASSVGTAEAFF.

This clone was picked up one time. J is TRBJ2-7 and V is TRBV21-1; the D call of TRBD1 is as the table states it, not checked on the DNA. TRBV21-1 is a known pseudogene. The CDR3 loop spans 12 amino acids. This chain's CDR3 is CASSRTGGAQYF. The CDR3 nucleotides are TGTGCCAGCAGCAGGACAGGGGGCGCCCAGTACTTC.